This TCR beta chain was identified in a study of T cell responses to AZD1222 COVID-19 vaccine. Using immunoSEQ multiplex PCR, the repertoire was profiled, and TCRdb retains in-frame clones only, with some absent. The table shows approximately 100,000 clones, with less than 95% occurring only once. The CDR3 sequence is 12 residues long. Trimming stripped 5 bases from V and 8 bases from J, with 7 bases between. From germline, CDR1 is LNHDA and CDR2 SQIVND (reference sequence). This clone has just one count. This sequence was found in an adult in good health. This material consisted of peripheral blood, taken on day 0 of AZD1222 vaccination. V is TRBV19 and J is TRBJ1-6; possibly TRBD1 for D (6 bases). CDR3: CASSYRDSPLHF. DNA for the CDR3: TGTGCCAGTAGTTACAGGGATTCACCCCTCCACTTT. The full variable domain, its missing parts supplied by reference TRBV19 and TRBJ1-6, is DGGITQSPKYLFRKEGQNVTLSCEQNLNHDAMYWYRQDPGQGLRLIYYSQIVNDFQKGDIAEGYSVSREKKESFPLTVTSAQKNPTAFYLCASSYRDSPLHFGNGTRLTVT.